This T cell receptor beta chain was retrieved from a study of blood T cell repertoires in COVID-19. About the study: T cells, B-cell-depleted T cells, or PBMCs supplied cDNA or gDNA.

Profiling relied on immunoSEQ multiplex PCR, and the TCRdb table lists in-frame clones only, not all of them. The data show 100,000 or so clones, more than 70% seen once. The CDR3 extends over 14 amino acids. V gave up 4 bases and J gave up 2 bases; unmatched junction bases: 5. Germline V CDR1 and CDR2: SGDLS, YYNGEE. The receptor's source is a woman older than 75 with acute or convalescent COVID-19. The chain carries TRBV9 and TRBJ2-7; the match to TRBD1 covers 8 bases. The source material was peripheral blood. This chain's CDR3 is CASSLGQGPYEQYF. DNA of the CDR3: TGTGCCAGCAGCCTCGGACAGGGTCCCTACGAGCAGTACTTC.